Presented here are 7 T cell receptor beta chains from one specimen sequenced in a study of response to subunit inactivated influenza vaccine. TCRdb reanalysed the RT-PCR reads using MiXCR and keeps one entry per CDR3 protein. The sample yields around 580,000 distinct CDR3 sequences, about an eighth seen once. The sample here was PBMCs from blood, taken on the day of vaccination. Source of these receptors: a man aged 50 to 60 who received an inactivated influenza vaccine.

This clonotype showed up just a few times. V and J are TRBV9 and TRBJ1-3; 7 nucleotides agree with TRBD1. The CDR3 totals 17 residues. Germline V gene lookup returns CDR1 SGDLS and CDR2 YYNGEE. The ends lost 0 bases at V and 0 bases at J; junction bases unmatched: 6. CDR3 coding DNA: TGTGCCAGCAGCGTAGGGACAGGCCTACCCTCTGGAAACACCATATATTTT. It codes for CASSVGTGLPSGNTIYF.

This clonotype was detected many times. The rearrangement links TRBV6-1 to TRBJ1-2, with no clear D. V lost 5 bases and J lost 2, with 12 bases in between. Germline V CDR1 and CDR2: MNHNS, SASEGT. The CDR3 is made up of 14 amino acids. The CDR3 coding sequence is TGTGCCAGCAGTCCCCACGGATCGAACTATGGCTACACCTTC. Its protein product is CASSPHGSNYGYTF.

This clonotype turned up a few times. The chain couples TRBV24-1 to TRBJ2-2; D may be TRBD1 or TRBD2 (5 bases each). The CDR3 consists of 15 residues. Germline V gives CDR1 KGHDR, CDR2 SFDVKD. V was pared by 2 bases and J by 6 bases, with 12 bases between. CDR3 residues: CATSDWKGRSGELFF. The DNA of the CDR3 is TGTGCCACCAGTGATTGGAAGGGACGTTCCGGGGAGCTGTTTTTT.

Only a few counts were recorded for this clonotype. The chain joins TRBV4-3 to TRBJ2-3; no firm D call. Germline V lookup: CDR1 LGHNA, CDR2 YSLEER. V shed 0 bases and J shed 4 bases, with 17 bases lying between them. The CDR3 has 17 amino acids. CDR3 region: CASSQDQVTTRADTQYF. CDR3 coding DNA: TGCGCCAGCAGCCAAGATCAGGTTACTACACGCGCAGATACGCAGTATTTT.

This clonotype was seen a few times. The chain couples TRBV12-3 or TRBV12-4 to TRBJ1-2; 8 bases map to TRBD1. This CDR3 comprises 17 residues. The V and J ends lost 6 bases and 0 bases, in that order; junction bases with no gene match: 12. The DNA for the CDR3 is TGTGCCAGCAGCCCGACAGGGGTTACTCTCACTAACTATGGCTACACCTTC. The encoded protein is CASSPTGVTLTNYGYTF.

In its sample, this clonotype was seen a few times. The V and J genes are TRBV6-2 or TRBV6-3 and TRBJ1-1; D is uncertain. This CDR3 is built from 14 residues. Germline V gene lookup returns CDR1 MNHEY and CDR2 SVGEGT. Trimming cost V 6 bases and J 4 bases, with 15 bases left between them. CDR3 residues: CASRIHSGVTEAFF. DNA of the CDR3: TGTGCCAGCAGGATTCACTCTGGGGTCACTGAAGCTTTCTTT.

The chain recombines TRBV6-5 with TRBJ2-7, with unresolved D. The CDR3 contains 15 residues. V gave up 2 bases and J gave up 2 bases, with 13 bases separating them. From germline, CDR1 is MNHEY and CDR2 SVGAGI. Written as DNA, the CDR3 is TGTGCCAGCAGTTACGTGACCGAATCGACCTACGAGCAGTACTTC. Translation gives CASSYVTESTYEQYF.